This TCR beta chain derives from a study of T cell clonality in common variable immunodeficiency. Some clones are missing from TCRdb's copy, which holds only in-frame ones; the method was immunoSEQ multiplex PCR. The sample includes about 52,000 clones, none of them occurring once. V was cut by 5 bases and J by 3 bases, with 17 bases left in between. The germline CDR1 and CDR2 sequences are KGHSH and LQKENI. The CDR3 spans 15 residues. There are many counts of this clone. The read is 3 residues too short to cover the CDR3 end, so that end is filled in from the germline J gene. The source of this sequence is a person aged 18-70 years in good health. The sequenced material came from peripheral blood mononuclear cells. This chain connects TRBV18 to TRBJ2-7; no firm D call. The CDR3 here is CASSSSLTQRYEQYF. CDR3 bases read: TGTGCCAGCTCATCGTCCTTGACGCAGCGCTACGAG.